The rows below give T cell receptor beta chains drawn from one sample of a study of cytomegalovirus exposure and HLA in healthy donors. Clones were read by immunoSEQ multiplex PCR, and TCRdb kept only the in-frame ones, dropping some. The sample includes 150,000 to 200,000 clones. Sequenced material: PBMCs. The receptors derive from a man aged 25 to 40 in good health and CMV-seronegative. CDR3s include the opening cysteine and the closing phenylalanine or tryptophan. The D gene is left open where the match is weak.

CDR3: CASSYGERGYEQYF
DNA: TGTGCCAGCAGTTACGGGGAAAGGGGCTACGAGCAGTACTTC
D: .
V: TRBV6-5
J: TRBJ2-7

CDR3: CAASRETRLDEQFF
DNA: TGTGCCGCCAGCAGAGAGACGAGGCTCGATGAGCAGTTCTTC
D: .
V: TRBV15
J: TRBJ2-1

CDR3: CASSQEASSGGYNEQFF
DNA: TGCGCCAGCAGCCAAGAGGCGTCCAGCGGGGGTTACAATGAGCAGTTCTTC
D: TRBD2
V: TRBV4-1
J: TRBJ2-1

CDR3: CASTLNGGRGAFF
DNA: TGCGCCAGCACCCTCAACGGGGGGCGGGGAGCTTTCTTT
D: .
V: TRBV5-1
J: TRBJ1-1

CDR3: CASSLTWLAKNIQYF
DNA: TGCGCCAGCAGCCTTACATGGCTAGCCAAAAACATTCAGTACTTC
D: .
V: TRBV4-1
J: TRBJ2-4

CDR3: CAISDGTSGGVSANVLTF
DNA: TGTGCCATCAGCGATGGGACTAGCGGGGGGGTCTCGGCCAACGTCCTGACTTTC
D: TRBD2
V: TRBV10-3
J: TRBJ2-6

CDR3: CASSLRQGTNEKLFF
DNA: TGTGCCAGCAGTCTTCGACAGGGTACTAATGAAAAACTGTTTTTT
D: TRBD1
V: TRBV28
J: TRBJ1-4

CDR3: CASSIEVGGGSGGYTF
DNA: TGTGCCAGTAGTATAGAAGTTGGAGGGGGCAGCGGCGGCTACACCTTC
D: TRBD1
V: TRBV19
J: TRBJ1-2

CDR3: CASSGSTNSYEQYF
DNA: TGTGCCAGCAGTGGAAGCACCAACTCCTACGAGCAGTACTTC
D: .
V: TRBV25-1
J: TRBJ2-7

CDR3: CASTFSGSVSEQYF
DNA: TGCGCCAGCACCTTTAGCGGGAGTGTTTCCGAGCAGTACTTC
D: TRBD2
V: TRBV5-1
J: TRBJ2-7

CDR3: CASSQDLVLGSGNTGELFF
DNA: TGTGCCAGCAGCCAAGATCTCGTTCTGGGTAGCGGGAACACCGGGGAGCTGTTTTTT
D: .
V: TRBV4-2
J: TRBJ2-2

CDR3: CASSLYAGQGAPEAFF
DNA: TGCGCCAGCAGCCTCTACGCAGGACAGGGGGCGCCTGAAGCTTTCTTT
D: TRBD1
V: TRBV4-1
J: TRBJ1-1

CDR3: CASSLGGYEQYF
DNA: TGCGCCAGCAGCTTGGGCGGCTACGAGCAGTACTTC
D: .
V: TRBV5-1
J: TRBJ2-7

CDR3: CASSFGPSGSYEQYF
DNA: TGCGCCAGCAGCTTCGGGCCTAGCGGCTCCTACGAGCAGTACTTC
D: TRBD2
V: TRBV5-1
J: TRBJ2-7

CDR3: CASSLGRAGWETQYF
DNA: TGTGCCAGCAGCTTGGGTCGGGCAGGGTGGGAGACCCAGTACTTC
D: .
V: TRBV5-6
J: TRBJ2-5

CDR3: CASSPTEALVGDTQYF
DNA: TGTGCCAGTAGCCCTACGGAGGCCCTTGTGGGAGATACGCAGTATTTT
D: .
V: TRBV19
J: TRBJ2-3

CDR3: CASSPPWGREGDIQYF
DNA: TGTGCCAGCAGCCCCCCATGGGGCAGGGAAGGGGACATTCAGTACTTC
D: .
V: TRBV2
J: TRBJ2-4

CDR3: CASNSGGLNTEAFF
DNA: TGTGCCAGCAACTCGGGTGGTTTGAACACTGAAGCTTTCTTT
D: .
V: TRBV28
J: TRBJ1-1

CDR3: CASSGTSGTDEQFF
DNA: TGTGCCAGCAGCGGGACTAGCGGGACGGATGAGCAGTTCTTC
D: TRBD2
V: TRBV7-3
J: TRBJ2-1

CDR3: CASSQSGGSNQPQHF
DNA: TGTGCCAGCAGCCAAAGCGGAGGGAGCAATCAGCCCCAGCATTTT
D: .
V: TRBV14
J: TRBJ1-5

CDR3: CASSPIPYTDQPQHF
DNA: TGTGCCAGCAGTCCTATCCCGTATACAGATCAGCCCCAGCATTTT
D: .
V: TRBV6-5
J: TRBJ1-5

CDR3: CASSWSGGAGTQYF
DNA: TGTGCCAGCAGTTGGAGCGGGGGGGCAGGTACGCAGTATTTT
D: TRBD2
V: TRBV7-2
J: TRBJ2-3

CDR3: CASGLVQIGELFF
DNA: TGTGCTAGTGGTTTGGTACAAATCGGGGAGCTGTTTTTT
D: .
V: TRBV12-5
J: TRBJ2-2

CDR3: CSVERAHGYTF
DNA: TGCAGCGTTGAGAGGGCTCATGGCTACACCTTC
D: .
V: TRBV29-1
J: TRBJ1-2

CDR3: CASSYGGVGYGYTF
DNA: TGTGCCAGCAGTTATGGCGGGGTGGGATATGGCTACACCTTC
D: .
V: TRBV6-5
J: TRBJ1-2

CDR3: CASSRGTSGGTDTQYF
DNA: TGTGCCAGCAGCCGTGGGACTAGCGGGGGCACAGATACGCAGTATTTT
D: TRBD2
V: TRBV7-3
J: TRBJ2-3

CDR3: CASSGSPGLARETQYF
DNA: TGTGCCAGCAGCGGAAGTCCGGGACTAGCAAGGGAGACCCAGTACTTC
D: TRBD2
V: TRBV9
J: TRBJ2-5

CDR3: CAWSSGDTQYF
DNA: TGTGCCTGGAGTTCAGGCGATACGCAGTATTTT
D: .
V: TRBV30
J: TRBJ2-3

CDR3: CASSDIQGAQETQYF
DNA: TGTGCCAGCAGTGATATACAGGGGGCTCAAGAGACCCAGTACTTC
D: TRBD1
V: TRBV25-1
J: TRBJ2-5

CDR3: CASSPGLAGTGEQFF
DNA: TGTGCCAGCAGCCCCGGACTAGCGGGGACTGGTGAGCAGTTCTTC
D: TRBD2
V: TRBV5-4
J: TRBJ2-1

CDR3: CASTKGTGVNQPQHF
DNA: TGTGCCAGCACCAAAGGGACAGGAGTCAATCAGCCCCAGCATTTT
D: TRBD1
V: TRBV9
J: TRBJ1-5